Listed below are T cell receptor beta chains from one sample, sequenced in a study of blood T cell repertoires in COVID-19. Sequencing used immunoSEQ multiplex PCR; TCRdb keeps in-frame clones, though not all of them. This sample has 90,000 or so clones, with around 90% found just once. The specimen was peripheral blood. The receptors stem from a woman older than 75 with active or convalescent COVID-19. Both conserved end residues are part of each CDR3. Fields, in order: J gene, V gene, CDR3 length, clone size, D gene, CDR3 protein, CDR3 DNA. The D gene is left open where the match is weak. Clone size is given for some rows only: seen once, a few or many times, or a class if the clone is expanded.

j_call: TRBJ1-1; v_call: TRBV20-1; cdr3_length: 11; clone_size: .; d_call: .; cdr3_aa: CSAAENTEAFF; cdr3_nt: TGCAGTGCCGCGGAGAACACTGAAGCTTTCTTT
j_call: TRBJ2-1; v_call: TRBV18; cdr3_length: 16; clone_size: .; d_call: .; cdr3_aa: CASSPPRLDFYNEQFF; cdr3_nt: TGTGCCAGCTCACCACCGAGACTAGACTTTTACAATGAGCAGTTCTTC
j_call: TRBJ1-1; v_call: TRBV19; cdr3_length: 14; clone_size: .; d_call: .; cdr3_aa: CASSYRQMNTEAFF; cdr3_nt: TGTGCCAGTAGTTATCGTCAGATGAACACTGAAGCTTTCTTT
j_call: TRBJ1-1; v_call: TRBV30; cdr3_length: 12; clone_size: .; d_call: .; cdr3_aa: CAWGRGITEAFF; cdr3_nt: TGTGCCTGGGGAAGAGGGATCACTGAAGCTTTCTTT
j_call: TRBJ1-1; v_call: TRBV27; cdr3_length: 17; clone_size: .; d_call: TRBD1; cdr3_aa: CASSLHPDRGLGTEAFF; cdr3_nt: TGTGCCAGCAGTTTACACCCGGACAGGGGGCTTGGCACTGAAGCTTTCTTT
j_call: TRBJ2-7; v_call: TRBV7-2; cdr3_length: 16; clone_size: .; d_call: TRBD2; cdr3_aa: CASSLGGTTLPGEQYF; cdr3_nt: TGTGCCAGCAGCTTGGGGGGGACTACTTTACCGGGCGAGCAGTACTTC
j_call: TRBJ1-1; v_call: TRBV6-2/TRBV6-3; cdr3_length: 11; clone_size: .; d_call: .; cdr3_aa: CASSQGSEAFF; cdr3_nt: TGTGCCAGCAGCCAGGGGTCTGAAGCTTTCTTT
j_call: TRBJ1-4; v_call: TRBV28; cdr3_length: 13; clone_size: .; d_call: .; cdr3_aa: CASKGGPGEKLFF; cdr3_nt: TGTGCCAGCAAGGGGGGGCCTGGTGAAAAACTGTTTTTT
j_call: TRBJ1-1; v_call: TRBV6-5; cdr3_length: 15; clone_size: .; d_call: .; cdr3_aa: CASSYWPGVNTEAFF; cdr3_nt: TGTGCCAGCAGTTACTGGCCAGGCGTGAACACTGAAGCTTTCTTT
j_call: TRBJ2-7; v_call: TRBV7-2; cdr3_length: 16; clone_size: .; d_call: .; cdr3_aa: CASSLALGAHTYEQYF; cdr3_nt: TGTGCCAGCAGCTTAGCGCTGGGGGCACACACCTACGAGCAGTACTTC
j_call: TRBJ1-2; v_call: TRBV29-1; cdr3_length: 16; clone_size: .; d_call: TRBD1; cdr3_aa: CSVDPFGQGKGYGYTF; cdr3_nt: TGCAGCGTTGACCCTTTCGGACAGGGGAAAGGCTATGGCTACACCTTC
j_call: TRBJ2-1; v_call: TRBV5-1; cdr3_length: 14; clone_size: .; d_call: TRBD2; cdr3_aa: CASSLEGLHRQQFF; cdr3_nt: TGCGCCAGCAGCTTGGAGGGACTACACCGCCAGCAGTTCTTC
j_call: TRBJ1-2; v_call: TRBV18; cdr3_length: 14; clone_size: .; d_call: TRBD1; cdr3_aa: CASSQRTGAYGYTF; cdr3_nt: TGTGCCAGCTCACAACGGACAGGGGCGTATGGCTACACCTTC
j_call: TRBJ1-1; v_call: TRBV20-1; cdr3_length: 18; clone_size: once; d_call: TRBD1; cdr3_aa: CSASPPPGQGIMNTEAFF; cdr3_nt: TGCAGTGCTAGTCCTCCACCGGGACAGGGCATTATGAACACTGAAGCTTTCTTT
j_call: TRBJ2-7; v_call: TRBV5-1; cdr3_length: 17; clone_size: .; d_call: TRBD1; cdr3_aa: CASSLGQGAMGSYEQYF; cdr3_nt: TGCGCCAGCAGCCTGGGACAGGGGGCTATGGGGTCCTACGAGCAGTACTTC
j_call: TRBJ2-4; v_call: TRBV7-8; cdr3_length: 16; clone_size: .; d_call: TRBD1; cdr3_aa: CASSLENRGAKNIQYF; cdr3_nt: TGTGCCAGCAGCTTAGAGAACAGGGGAGCCAAAAACATTCAGTACTTC
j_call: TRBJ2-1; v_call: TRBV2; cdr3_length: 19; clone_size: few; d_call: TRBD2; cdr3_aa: CASRDEGRLAGPTSNEQFF; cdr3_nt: TGTGCCAGCAGGGACGAGGGGAGGCTAGCGGGCCCCACGTCCAATGAGCAGTTCTTC
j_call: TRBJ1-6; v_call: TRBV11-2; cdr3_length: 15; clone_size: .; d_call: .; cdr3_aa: CASSLVRGQLRPLHF; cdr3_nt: TGTGCCAGCAGCTTAGTAAGGGGACAATTGCGGCCCCTCCACTTT
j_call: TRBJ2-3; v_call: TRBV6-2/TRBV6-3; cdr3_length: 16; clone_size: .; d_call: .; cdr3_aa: CASSYSGRGNTDTQYF; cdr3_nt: TGTGCCAGCAGTTACTCGGGAAGGGGCAACACAGATACGCAGTATTTT
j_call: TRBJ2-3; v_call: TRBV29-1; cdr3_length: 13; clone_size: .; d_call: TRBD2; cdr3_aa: CSAQLAAAGTQYF; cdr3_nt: TGCAGCGCCCAACTAGCGGCCGCCGGGACGCAGTATTTT
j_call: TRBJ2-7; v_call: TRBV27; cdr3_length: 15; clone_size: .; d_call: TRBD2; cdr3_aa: CASSFTSGGVNEQYF; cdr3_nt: TGTGCCAGCAGTTTTACTAGCGGTGGAGTCAACGAGCAGTACTTC
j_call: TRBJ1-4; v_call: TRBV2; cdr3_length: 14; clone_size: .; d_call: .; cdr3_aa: CASNFNGPNEKLFF; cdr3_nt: TGTGCCAGCAACTTTAACGGTCCGAATGAAAAACTGTTTTTT
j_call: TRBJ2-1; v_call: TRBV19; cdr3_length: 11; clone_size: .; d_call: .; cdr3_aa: CATIVGTQQFF; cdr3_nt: TGTGCCACCATTGTCGGGACACAGCAGTTCTTC
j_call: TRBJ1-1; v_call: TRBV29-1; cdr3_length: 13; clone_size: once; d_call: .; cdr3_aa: CSVEVGTLTEAFF; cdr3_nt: TGCAGCGTTGAAGTGGGGACATTGACTGAAGCTTTCTTT
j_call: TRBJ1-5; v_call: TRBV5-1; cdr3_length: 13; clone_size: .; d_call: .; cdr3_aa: CASSPQVDQPQHF; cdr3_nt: TGCGCCAGCAGCCCACAGGTGGATCAGCCCCAGCATTTT
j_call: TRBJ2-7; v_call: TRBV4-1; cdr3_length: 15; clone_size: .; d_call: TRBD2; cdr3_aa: CASRLQLAGAYEQYF; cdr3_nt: TGCGCCAGCAGGTTGCAACTAGCGGGGGCCTACGAGCAGTACTTC
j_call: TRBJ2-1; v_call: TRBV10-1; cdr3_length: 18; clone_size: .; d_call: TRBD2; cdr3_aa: CASRTQIGLSSGDNEQFF; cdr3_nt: TGCGCCAGCAGAACACAAATCGGGTTGTCTAGCGGGGACAATGAGCAGTTCTTC
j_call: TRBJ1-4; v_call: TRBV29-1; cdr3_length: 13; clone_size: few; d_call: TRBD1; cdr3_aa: CSTQQGTGEKLFF; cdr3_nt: TGCAGCACCCAACAGGGGACGGGTGAAAAACTGTTTTTT
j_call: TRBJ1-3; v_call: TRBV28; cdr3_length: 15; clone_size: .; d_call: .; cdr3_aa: CASSLWPDTPNTIYF; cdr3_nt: TGTGCCAGCAGTTTATGGCCCGATACTCCAAACACCATATATTTT
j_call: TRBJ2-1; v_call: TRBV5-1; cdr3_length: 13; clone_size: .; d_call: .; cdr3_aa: CATRRGSYNEQFF; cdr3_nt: TGCGCCACGCGAAGGGGTTCCTACAATGAGCAGTTCTTC
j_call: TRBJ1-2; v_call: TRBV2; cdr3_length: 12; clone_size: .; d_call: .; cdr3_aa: CASRGQNYGYTF; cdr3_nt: TGTGCCAGCAGAGGACAGAACTATGGCTACACCTTC
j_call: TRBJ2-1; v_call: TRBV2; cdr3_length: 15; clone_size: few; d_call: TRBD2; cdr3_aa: CASRDLAGAGNEQFF; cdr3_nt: TGTGCCAGCAGAGACCTAGCGGGAGCGGGAAATGAGCAGTTCTTC
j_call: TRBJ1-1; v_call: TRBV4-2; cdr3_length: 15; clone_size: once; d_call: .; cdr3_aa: CASSQDQSRADEAFF; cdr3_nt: TGTGCCAGCAGCCAAGATCAGTCACGAGCGGATGAAGCTTTCTTT
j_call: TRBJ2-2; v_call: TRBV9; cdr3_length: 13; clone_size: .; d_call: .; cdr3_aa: CASSTNPTGELFF; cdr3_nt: TGTGCCAGCAGCACAAACCCCACCGGGGAGCTGTTTTTT
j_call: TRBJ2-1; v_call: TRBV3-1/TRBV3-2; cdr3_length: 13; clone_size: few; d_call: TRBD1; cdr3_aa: CASSQRGPGEQFF; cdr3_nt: TGTGCCAGCAGCCAGAGGGGGCCGGGTGAGCAGTTCTTC
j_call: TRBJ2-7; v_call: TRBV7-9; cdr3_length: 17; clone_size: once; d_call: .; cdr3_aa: CASRPRGPVQGMDEQYF; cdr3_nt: TGTGCCAGCAGGCCTAGGGGTCCGGTACAGGGCATGGACGAGCAGTACTTC
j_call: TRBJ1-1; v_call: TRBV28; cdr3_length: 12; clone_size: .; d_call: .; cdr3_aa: CASNRGGTEAFF; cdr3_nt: TGTGCCAGCAACCGGGGGGGGACTGAAGCTTTCTTT
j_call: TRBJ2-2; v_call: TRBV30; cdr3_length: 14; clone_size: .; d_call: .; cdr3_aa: CAWGGVQNTGELFF; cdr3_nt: TGTGCCTGGGGTGGAGTCCAGAACACCGGGGAGCTGTTTTTT
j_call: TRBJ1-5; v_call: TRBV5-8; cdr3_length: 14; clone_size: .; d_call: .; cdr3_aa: CATSSLSTNQPQHF; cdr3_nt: TGTGCCACTTCGTCCCTTTCAACTAATCAGCCCCAGCATTTT
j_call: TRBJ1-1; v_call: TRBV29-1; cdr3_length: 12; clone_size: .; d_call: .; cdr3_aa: CSGTGMNTEAFF; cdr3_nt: TGCAGTGGTACAGGCATGAACACTGAAGCTTTCTTT
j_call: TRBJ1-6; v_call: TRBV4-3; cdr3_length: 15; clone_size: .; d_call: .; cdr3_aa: CASSQAAGINSPLHF; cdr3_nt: TGCGCCAGCAGCCAAGCAGCGGGGATTAATTCACCCCTCCACTTT